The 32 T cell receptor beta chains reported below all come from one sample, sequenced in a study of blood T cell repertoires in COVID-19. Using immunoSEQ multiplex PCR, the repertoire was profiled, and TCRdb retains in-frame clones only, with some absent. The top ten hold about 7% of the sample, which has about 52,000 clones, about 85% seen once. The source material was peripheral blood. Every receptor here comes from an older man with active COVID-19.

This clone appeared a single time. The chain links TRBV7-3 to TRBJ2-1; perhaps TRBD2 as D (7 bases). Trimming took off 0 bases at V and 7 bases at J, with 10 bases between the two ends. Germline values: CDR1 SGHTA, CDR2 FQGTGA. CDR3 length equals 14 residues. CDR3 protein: CASSLTQGGNEQFF. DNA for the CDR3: TGTGCCAGCAGCTTAACACAGGGAGGGAATGAGCAGTTCTTC.

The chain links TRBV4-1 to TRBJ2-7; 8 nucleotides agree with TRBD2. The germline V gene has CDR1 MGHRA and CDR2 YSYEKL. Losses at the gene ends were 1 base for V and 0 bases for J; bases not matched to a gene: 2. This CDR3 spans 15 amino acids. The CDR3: CASSQGGGISYEQYF. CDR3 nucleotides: TGCGCCAGCAGCCAAGGCGGGGGGATCTCCTACGAGCAGTACTTC.

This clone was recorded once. The CDR3 loop reads CASSLSGNNSPLHF. In DNA form, the CDR3 reads TGCGCCAGCAGCTTATCGGGTAATAATTCACCCCTCCACTTT. V usage is TRBV5-1 and J usage is TRBJ1-6, with no clear D. V lost 2 bases and J 5 bases, leaving 8 bases between the germline ends. The germline gives CDR1 SGHRS, CDR2 YFSETQ. The CDR3 extends over 14 amino acids. Drawing the rest from reference TRBV5-1 and TRBJ1-6, the complete variable domain is KAGVTQTPRYLIKTRGQQVTLSCSPISGHRSVSWYQQTPGQGLQFLFEYFSETQRNKGNFPGRFSGRQFSNSRSEMNVSTLELGDSALYLCASSLSGNNSPLHFGNGTRLTVT.

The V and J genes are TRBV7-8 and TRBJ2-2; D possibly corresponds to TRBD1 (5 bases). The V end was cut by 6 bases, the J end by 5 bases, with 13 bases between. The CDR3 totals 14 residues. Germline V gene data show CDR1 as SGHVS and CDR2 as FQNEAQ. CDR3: CASSLVGPTGELFF. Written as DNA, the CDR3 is TGTGCCAGCAGTCTGGTGGGGCCAACCGGGGAGCTGTTTTTT.

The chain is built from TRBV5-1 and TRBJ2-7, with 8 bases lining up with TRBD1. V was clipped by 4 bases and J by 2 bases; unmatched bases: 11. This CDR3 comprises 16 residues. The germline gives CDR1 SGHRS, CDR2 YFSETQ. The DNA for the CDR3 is TGCGCCAGCAGCACAGGGACAGGCGCCTACACCTACGAGCAGTACTTC. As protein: CASSTGTGAYTYEQYF.

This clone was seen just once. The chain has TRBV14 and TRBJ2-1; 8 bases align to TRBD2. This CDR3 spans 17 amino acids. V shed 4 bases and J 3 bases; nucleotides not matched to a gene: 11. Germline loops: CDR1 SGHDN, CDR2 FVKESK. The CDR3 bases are TGTGCCAGCAGCCGTTGGGCCATAGCGGGGAGCTACAATGAGCAGTTCTTC. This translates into CASSRWAIAGSYNEQFF.

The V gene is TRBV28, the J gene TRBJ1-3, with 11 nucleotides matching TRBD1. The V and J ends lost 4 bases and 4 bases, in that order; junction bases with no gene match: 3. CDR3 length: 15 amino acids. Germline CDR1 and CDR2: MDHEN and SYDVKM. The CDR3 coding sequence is TGTGCCAGCAGTTCCGGACAGGGGGCGGGAAACACCATATATTTT. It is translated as CASSSGQGAGNTIYF.

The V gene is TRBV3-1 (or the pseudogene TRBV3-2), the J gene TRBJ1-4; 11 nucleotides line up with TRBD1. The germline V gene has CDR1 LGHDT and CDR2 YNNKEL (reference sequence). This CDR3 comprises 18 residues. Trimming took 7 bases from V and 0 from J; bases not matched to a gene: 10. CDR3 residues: CASNPGQGVPSTNEKLFF. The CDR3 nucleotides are TGTGCCAGCAACCCGGGACAGGGGGTTCCCTCAACTAATGAAAAACTGTTTTTT.

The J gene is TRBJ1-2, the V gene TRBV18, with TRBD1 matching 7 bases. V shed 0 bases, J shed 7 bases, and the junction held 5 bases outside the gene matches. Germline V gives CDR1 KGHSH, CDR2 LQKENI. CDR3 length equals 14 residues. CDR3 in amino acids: CASSPPARGFGYTF. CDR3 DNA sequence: TGTGCCAGCTCACCACCGGCCAGGGGGTTTGGCTACACCTTC. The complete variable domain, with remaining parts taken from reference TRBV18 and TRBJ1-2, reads NAGVMQNPRHLVRRRGQEARLRCSPMKGHSHVYWYRQLPEEGLKFMVYLQKENIIDESGMPKERFSAEFPKEGPSILRIQQVVRGDSAAYFCASSPPARGFGYTFGSGTRLTVV.

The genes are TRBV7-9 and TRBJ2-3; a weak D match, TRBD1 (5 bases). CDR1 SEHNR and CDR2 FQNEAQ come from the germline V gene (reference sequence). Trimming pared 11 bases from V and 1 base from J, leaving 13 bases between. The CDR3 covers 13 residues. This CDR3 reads CASKGVGTDTQYF. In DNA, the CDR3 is TGTGCCTCTAAAGGGGTCGGCACAGATACGCAGTATTTT.

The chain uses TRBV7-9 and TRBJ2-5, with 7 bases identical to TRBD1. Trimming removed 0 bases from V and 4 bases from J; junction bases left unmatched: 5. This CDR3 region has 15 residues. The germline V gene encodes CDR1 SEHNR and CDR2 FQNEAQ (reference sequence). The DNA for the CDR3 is TGTGCCAGCAGCTTAGCTGGGACAGAGGGAGAGACCCAGTACTTC. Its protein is CASSLAGTEGETQYF.

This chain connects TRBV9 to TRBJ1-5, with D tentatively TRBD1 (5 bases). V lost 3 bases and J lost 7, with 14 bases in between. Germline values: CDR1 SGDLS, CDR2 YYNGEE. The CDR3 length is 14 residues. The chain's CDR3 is CASSAGGGDQPQHF. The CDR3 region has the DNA TGTGCCAGCAGCGCGGGCGGGGGAGACCAGCCCCAGCATTTT.

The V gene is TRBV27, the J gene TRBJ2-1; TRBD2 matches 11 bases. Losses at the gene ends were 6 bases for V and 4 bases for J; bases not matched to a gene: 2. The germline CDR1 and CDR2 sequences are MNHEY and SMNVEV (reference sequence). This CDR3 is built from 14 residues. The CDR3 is CASRLAGAYNEQFF. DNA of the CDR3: TGTGCCAGCAGACTAGCGGGGGCTTACAATGAGCAGTTCTTC.

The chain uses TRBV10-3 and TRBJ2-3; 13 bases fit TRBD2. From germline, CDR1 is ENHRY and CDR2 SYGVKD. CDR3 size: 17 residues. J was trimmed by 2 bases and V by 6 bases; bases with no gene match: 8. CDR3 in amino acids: CAIRPGLAGNHTDTQYF. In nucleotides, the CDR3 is TGTGCCATCAGGCCGGGACTAGCGGGGAACCACACAGATACGCAGTATTTT.

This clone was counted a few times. CDR3 sequence: CASSDPISGGADTQYF. DNA for the CDR3: TGTGCCAGCAGTGATCCAATTAGCGGGGGAGCAGATACGCAGTATTTT. The chain joins TRBV25-1 to TRBJ2-3; TRBD2 agrees at 9 bases. This CDR3 region has 16 residues. CDR1 and CDR2 from the germline V gene are MGHDK and SYGVNS. The junction had 8 bases not matched to a gene; V was cut back by 3 bases and J by 4 bases. The full variable domain, its missing parts supplied by reference TRBV25-1 and TRBJ2-3, is EADIYQTPRYLVIGTGKKITLECSQTMGHDKMYWYQQDPGMELHLIHYSYGVNSTEKGDLSSESTVSRIRTEHFPLTLESARPSHTSQYLCASSDPISGGADTQYFGPGTRLTVL.

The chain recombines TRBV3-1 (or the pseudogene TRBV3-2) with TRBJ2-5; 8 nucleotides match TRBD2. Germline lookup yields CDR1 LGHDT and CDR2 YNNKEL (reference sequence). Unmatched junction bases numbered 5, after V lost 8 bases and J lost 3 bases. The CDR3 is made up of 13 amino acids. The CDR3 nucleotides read TGTGCCAGCCCTGGGCGGGGGGAAGAGACCCAGTACTTC. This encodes CASPGRGEETQYF.

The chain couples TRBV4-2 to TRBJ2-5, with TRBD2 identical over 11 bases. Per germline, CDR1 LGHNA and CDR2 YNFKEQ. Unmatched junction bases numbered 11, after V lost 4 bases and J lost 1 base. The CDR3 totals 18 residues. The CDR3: CASSLRLAGGPAQETQYF. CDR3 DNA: TGTGCCAGCAGCCTTCGATTAGCGGGGGGGCCAGCCCAAGAGACCCAGTACTTC.

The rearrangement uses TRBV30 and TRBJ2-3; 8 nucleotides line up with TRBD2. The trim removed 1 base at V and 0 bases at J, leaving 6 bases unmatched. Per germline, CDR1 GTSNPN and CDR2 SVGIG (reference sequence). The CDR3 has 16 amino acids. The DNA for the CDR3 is TGTGCCTGGAGTGGTCGAGCGGGGGCAAGCACAGATACGCAGTATTTT. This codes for CAWSGRAGASTDTQYF.

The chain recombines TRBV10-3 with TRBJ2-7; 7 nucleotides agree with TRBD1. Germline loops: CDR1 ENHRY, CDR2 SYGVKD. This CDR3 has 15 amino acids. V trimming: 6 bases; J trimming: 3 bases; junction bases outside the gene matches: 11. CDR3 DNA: TGTGCCATCAGCTTGACAGGGAGTGTGGTCTACGAGCAGTACTTC. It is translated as CAISLTGSVVYEQYF.

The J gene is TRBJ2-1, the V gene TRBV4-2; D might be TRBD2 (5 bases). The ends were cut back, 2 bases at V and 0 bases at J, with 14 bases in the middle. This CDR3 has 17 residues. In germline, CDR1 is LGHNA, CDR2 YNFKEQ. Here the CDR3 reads CASSQSSYPSSYNEQFF. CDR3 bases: TGTGCCAGCAGCCAATCTAGCTACCCTAGCTCCTACAATGAGCAGTTCTTC.

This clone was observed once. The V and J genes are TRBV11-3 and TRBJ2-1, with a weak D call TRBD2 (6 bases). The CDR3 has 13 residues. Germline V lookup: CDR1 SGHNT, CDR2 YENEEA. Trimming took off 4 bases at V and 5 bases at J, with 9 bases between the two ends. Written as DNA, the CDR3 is TGTGCCAGCAGCTCAGGCGGGGACAATGAGCAGTTCTTC. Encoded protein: CASSSGGDNEQFF.

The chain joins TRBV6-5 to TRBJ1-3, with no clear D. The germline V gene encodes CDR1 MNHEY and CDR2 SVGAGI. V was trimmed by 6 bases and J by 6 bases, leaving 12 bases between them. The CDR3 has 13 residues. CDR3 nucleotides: TGTGCCAGCAGGGTTTCAGGACTAAACACCATATATTTT. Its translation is CASRVSGLNTIYF.

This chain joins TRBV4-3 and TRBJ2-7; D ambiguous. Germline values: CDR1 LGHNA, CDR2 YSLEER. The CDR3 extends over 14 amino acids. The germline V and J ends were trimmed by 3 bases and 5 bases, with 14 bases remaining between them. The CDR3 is CASSQQIGENEQYF. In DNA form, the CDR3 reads TGCGCCAGCAGCCAGCAGATCGGAGAAAACGAGCAGTACTTC.

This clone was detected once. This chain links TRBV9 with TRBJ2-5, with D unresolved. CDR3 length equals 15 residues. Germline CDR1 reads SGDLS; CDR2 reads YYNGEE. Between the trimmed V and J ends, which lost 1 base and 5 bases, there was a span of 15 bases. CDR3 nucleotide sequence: TGTGCCAGCAGCGTAACGACACTTTACGCCGAGACCCAGTACTTC. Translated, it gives CASSVTTLYAETQYF. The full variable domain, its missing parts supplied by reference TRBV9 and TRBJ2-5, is DSGVTQTPKHLITATGQRVTLRCSPRSGDLSVYWYQQSLDQGLQFLIQYYNGEERAKGNILERFSAQQFPDLHSELNLSSLELGDSALYFCASSVTTLYAETQYFGPGTRLLVL.

CDR3 amino acids: CASSQDTYSYNEQFF. The CDR3 DNA reads as TGCGCCAGCAGCCAAGACACCTACTCCTACAATGAGCAGTTCTTC. The chain combines TRBV4-1 with TRBJ2-1, with D hard to call. The germline V gene has CDR1 MGHRA and CDR2 YSYEKL. This CDR3 is 15 amino acids long. V dropped 0 bases and J dropped 0 bases, with 6 bases sitting between them.

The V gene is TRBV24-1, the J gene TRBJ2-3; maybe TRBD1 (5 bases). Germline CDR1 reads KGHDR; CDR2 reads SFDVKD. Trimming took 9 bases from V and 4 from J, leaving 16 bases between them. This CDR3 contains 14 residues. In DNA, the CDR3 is TGTGCCACCCAAGGGGCAGGTGATTCAGATACGCAGTATTTT. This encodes CATQGAGDSDTQYF.

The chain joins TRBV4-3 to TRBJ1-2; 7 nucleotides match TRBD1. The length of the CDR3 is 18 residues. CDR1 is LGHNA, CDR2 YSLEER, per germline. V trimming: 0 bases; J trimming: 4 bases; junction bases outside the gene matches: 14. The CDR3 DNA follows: TGCGCCAGCAGCCAAGATCTTTGGACAGGCGGATTCTCCTATGGCTACACCTTC. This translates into CASSQDLWTGGFSYGYTF.

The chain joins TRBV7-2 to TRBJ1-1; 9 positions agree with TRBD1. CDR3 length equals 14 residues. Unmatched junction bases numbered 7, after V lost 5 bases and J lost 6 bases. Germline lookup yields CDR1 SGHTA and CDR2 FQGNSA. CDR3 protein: CASSAQGAGAEAFF. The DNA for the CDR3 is TGTGCCAGCAGCGCACAGGGGGCTGGGGCTGAAGCTTTCTTT.

The CDR3 nucleotides read TGTGCCAGCAGCCCACGAGCGGGGGTCTACAATGAGCAGTTCTTC. Its translation is CASSPRAGVYNEQFF. The chain employs TRBV7-3 and TRBJ2-1, with 8 bases lining up with TRBD2. The CDR3 is 15 residues long. V was pared by 5 bases and J by 3 bases, with 6 bases of the junction left unmatched. Germline values: CDR1 SGHTA, CDR2 FQGTGA.

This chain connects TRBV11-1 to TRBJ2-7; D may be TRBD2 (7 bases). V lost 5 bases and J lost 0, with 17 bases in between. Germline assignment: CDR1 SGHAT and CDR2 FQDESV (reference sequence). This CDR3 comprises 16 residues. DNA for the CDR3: TGTGCCAGCAGCCTGTGGGGGGGCCGTAGCTCCTACGAGCAGTACTTC. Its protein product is CASSLWGGRSSYEQYF.

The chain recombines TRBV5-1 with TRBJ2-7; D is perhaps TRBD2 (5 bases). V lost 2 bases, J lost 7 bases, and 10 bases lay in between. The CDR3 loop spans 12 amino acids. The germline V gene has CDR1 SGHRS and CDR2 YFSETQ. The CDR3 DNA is TGCGCCAGCAGCTTCCGGGGTGGAGAGCAGTACTTC. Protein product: CASSFRGGEQYF.

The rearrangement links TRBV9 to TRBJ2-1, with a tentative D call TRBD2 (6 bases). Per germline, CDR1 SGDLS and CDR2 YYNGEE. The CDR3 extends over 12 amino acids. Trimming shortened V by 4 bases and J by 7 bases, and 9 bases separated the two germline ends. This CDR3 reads CASSSGGNEQFF. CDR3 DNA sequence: TGTGCCAGCAGCAGTGGGGGGAATGAGCAGTTCTTC.